This T cell receptor (beta chain) was captured by sequencing in a study of OX40 agonist ivuxolimab in advanced cancers. The method was immunoSEQ multiplex PCR; TCRdb's version includes in-frame clones alone and lacks a portion of them. This table has approximately 62,000 clones, around 92% appearing once. V was pared by 10 bases and J by 7 bases, with 6 bases of the junction left unmatched. Germline V gives CDR1 ENHRY, CDR2 SYGVKD. The CDR3 is made up of 12 amino acids. The chain carries TRBV10-3 and TRBJ1-4; 7 nucleotides agree with TRBD1. This clonotype was obtained from an adult with an advanced solid tumor such as melanoma, head and neck, liver or kidney cancer. The sample in question was CD4+ or CD8+ T cells sorted from blood, obtained in a trial of the OX40 agonist ivuxolimab. CDR3 nucleotide sequence: TGTGCCACCTCCGACAGGGCTGAAAAACTGTTTTTT. Translation: CATSDRAEKLFF.